Presented here are 18 T cell receptor beta chains from one specimen sequenced in a study of cytomegalovirus exposure and HLA in healthy donors. 60 Vbeta and 13 Jbeta primers were used in PCR. Clones were read by immunoSEQ multiplex PCR, and TCRdb kept only the in-frame ones, dropping some. The sample shows some 95,000 clones, around 71% of them seen only once. The sequenced sample was PBMCs. These TCRs come from a man aged 25 to 40 in good health and CMV-seronegative.

The chain links TRBV7-2 to TRBJ1-2; 8 positions agree with TRBD1. Germline V CDR1 and CDR2: SGHTA, FQGNSA. The CDR3 is 13 residues long. Trimming at V came to 7 bases and at J to 7 bases, leaving 8 bases not matched to a gene. CDR3 protein: CASTETGVPGYTF. The CDR3 nucleotides are TGTGCCAGCACCGAGACAGGGGTTCCTGGCTACACCTTC.

V is TRBV2 and J is TRBJ1-5, with D perhaps TRBD1 (5 bases). V lost 3 bases, J lost 4 bases, and 10 bases lay in between. This CDR3 spans 14 amino acids. CDR1 and CDR2 from the germline V gene are SNHLY and FYNNEI. This CDR3 is CASSDETGNQPQHF. CDR3 coding DNA: TGTGCCAGCAGTGATGAAACAGGTAATCAGCCCCAGCATTTT.

The chain joins TRBV10-3 to TRBJ2-2; 7 nucleotides match TRBD1. There are 13 residues in the CDR3. The trim removed 9 bases at V and 2 bases at J, leaving 3 bases unmatched. The germline gives CDR1 ENHRY, CDR2 SYGVKD. CDR3 bases: TGTGCCATTCAGGGGGATAACACCGGGGAGCTGTTTTTT. It yields the protein CAIQGDNTGELFF.

This sequence joins TRBV13 and TRBJ2-7; D may be TRBD2 (6 bases). The CDR3 runs to 13 residues. Deletions cut 2 bases from V and 4 bases from J, with 9 bases between. Germline V CDR1 and CDR2: PRHDT, FYEKMQ (reference sequence). The CDR3 spells CASSLPGVYEQYF. CDR3 bases: TGTGCCAGCAGCTTACCGGGGGTATACGAGCAGTACTTC. The full variable domain, its missing parts supplied by reference TRBV13 and TRBJ2-7, is AAGVIQSPRHLIKEKRETATLKCYPIPRHDTVYWYQQGPGQDPQFLISFYEKMQSDKGSIPDRFSAQQFSDYHSELNMSSLELGDSALYFCASSLPGVYEQYFGPGTRLTVT.

V and J are TRBV6-1 and TRBJ1-2; 8 bases fit TRBD1. The CDR3 length is 17 residues. V gave up 0 bases and J gave up 5 bases; unmatched junction bases: 11. Germline V gene sequence: CDR1 MNHNS, CDR2 SASEGT. The CDR3 loop is CASSEALQGADIYGYTF. The CDR3 DNA follows: TGTGCCAGCAGTGAAGCGCTTCAGGGGGCGGATATTTATGGCTACACCTTC.

This CDR3 reads CASSSQDSGSYEQYF. The CDR3 coding sequence is TGTGCCAGCAGCTCCCAGGATAGCGGGTCCTACGAGCAGTACTTC. This sequence joins TRBV7-9 and TRBJ2-7, with 7 bases lining up with TRBD2. The ends lost 4 bases at V and 1 base at J; junction bases unmatched: 7. The CDR3 is 15 residues long. CDR1 SEHNR and CDR2 FQNEAQ come from the germline V gene (reference sequence).

The rearrangement joins TRBV7-2 to TRBJ2-6; TRBD1 is a possible D gene (6 bases). The germline V gene has CDR1 SGHTA and CDR2 FQGNSA. V lost 5 bases, J lost 3 bases, and 11 bases lay in between. This CDR3 has 15 amino acids. The CDR3 bases are TGTGCCAGCAGCCAACAGGGCGGTGGGGCCAACGTCCTGACTTTC. Translation: CASSQQGGGANVLTF.

V and J are TRBV30 and TRBJ1-2, with TRBD1 matching 9 bases. V trimming: 0 bases; J trimming: 4 bases; junction bases outside the gene matches: 6. CDR3 length equals 15 residues. Germline loops: CDR1 GTSNPN, CDR2 SVGIG (reference sequence). Written as DNA, the CDR3 is TGTGCCTGGAGTGTACAGGGGGCAGGTATCTATGGCTACACCTTC. This sequence encodes CAWSVQGAGIYGYTF.

In its sample, this clone was seen a few times. This rearrangement joins TRBV6-6 to TRBJ1-1; no firm D call. V was clipped by 0 bases and J by 1 base, with 9 bases between them. Germline CDR1 and CDR2: MNHNY and SVGAGI (reference sequence). The CDR3 is made up of 15 amino acids. Here the CDR3 reads CASSYSILGNTEAFF. Here the CDR3 DNA reads TGTGCCAGCAGTTACTCGATTCTAGGGAACACTGAAGCTTTCTTT.

This clone occurred a few times. The V gene is TRBV5-1, the J gene TRBJ2-7, with 7 positions matching TRBD1. This CDR3 comprises 14 residues. Germline-derived CDR1 and CDR2 are SGHRS and YFSETQ. With V trimmed by 2 bases and J by 8 bases, 10 bases remained unmatched. CDR3 amino acids: CASSFRDRDLKQYF. The CDR3 DNA is TGCGCCAGCAGCTTCCGAGACAGGGATCTAAAGCAGTACTTC.

The chain recombines TRBV1 with TRBJ2-2; the table names TRBD1, a call not compared with the DNA. TRBV1 is recorded as a pseudogene. The length of the CDR3 is 14 residues. The CDR3 DNA follows: TGCACCAGCAGCCAAGATAGGGGGTCCGGGGAGCTGTTTTTT. Translation gives CTSSQDRGSGELFF.

The V call is TRBV16, the J call TRBJ1-1; TRBD1 aligns across 8 bases. The germline V gene has CDR1 KGHSY and CDR2 FQNENV. The CDR3 covers 13 residues. The V segment lost 3 bases and the J segment 11 bases; nucleotides outside the gene matches: 8. CDR3 coding DNA: TGTGCCAGCAGCCAGCAATCGACAGGGGATGCTTTCTTT. This sequence encodes CASSQQSTGDAFF.

The chain joins TRBV19 to TRBJ1-2; D possibly corresponds to TRBD1 (6 bases). V dropped 7 bases and J dropped 4 bases, with 7 bases sitting between them. This CDR3 region has 11 residues. Germline V gene sequence: CDR1 LNHDA, CDR2 SQIVND (reference sequence). The CDR3 region is CASTRGYGYTF. The CDR3, as DNA: TGTGCCAGTACCAGGGGCTATGGCTACACCTTC.

The chain is built from TRBV6-1 and TRBJ1-1, with 10 bases that match TRBD1. CDR3 size: 16 residues. Germline-derived CDR1 and CDR2 are MNHNS and SASEGT. The junction had 7 bases not matched to a gene; V was cut back by 4 bases and J by 2 bases. The CDR3 region has the DNA TGTGCCAGCAGTGTAATAGGGACAGGGGAAAACACTGAAGCTTTCTTT. Its protein is CASSVIGTGENTEAFF.

This clone turned up a few times. The chain is built from TRBV5-1 and TRBJ2-5; 8 nucleotides agree with TRBD2. The CDR3 runs to 22 residues. The J segment lost 3 bases and the V segment lost 0 bases, leaving 25 bases of the junction unmatched. Germline V CDR1 and CDR2: SGHRS, YFSETQ. The CDR3 is CASSLAGGGWADGVSGEETQYF. The CDR3 bases are TGCGCCAGCAGCTTGGCCGGGGGGGGCTGGGCAGATGGCGTGTCGGGGGAAGAGACCCAGTACTTC.

The V gene is TRBV4-3, the J gene TRBJ1-2; D is uncertain. CDR3 length: 15 amino acids. Germline lookup yields CDR1 LGHNA and CDR2 YSLEER. V was clipped by 1 base and J by 7 bases, with 16 bases between them. The chain's CDR3 is CASSQGGSMMGGYTF. In DNA form, the CDR3 reads TGCGCCAGCAGCCAAGGCGGTTCGATGATGGGTGGCTACACCTTC.

In its sample, this clone was seen once. The rearrangement links TRBV9 to TRBJ2-1; 8 positions match TRBD1. The V gene end was trimmed by 3 bases and the J gene end by 8 bases; junction bases not matched to a gene: 7. In germline, CDR1 is SGDLS, CDR2 YYNGEE. There are 14 residues in the CDR3. CDR3 residues: CASSGKDRVDEQFF. CDR3 coding DNA: TGTGCCAGCAGCGGAAAGGACAGGGTCGATGAGCAGTTCTTC.

J is TRBJ1-2 and V is TRBV9, with 8 bases matching TRBD1. Trimming took 4 bases from V and 4 from J; bases not matched to a gene: 12. Looked up from germline, CDR1 is SGDLS and CDR2 is YYNGEE. This CDR3 contains 16 residues. The CDR3 region is CASSTADRGYIYGYTF. As DNA, the CDR3 is TGTGCCAGCAGCACAGCAGACAGGGGATATATCTATGGCTACACCTTC.